This T cell receptor beta chain was profiled in a study of identical twins. Findings and caveats of the study: Invariant MAIT and iNKT cells could partly confound zero-insertion analyses.

This CDR3 region has 16 residues. V lost 7 bases and J 2 bases, leaving 21 bases between the germline ends. CDR1 is SGHRS, CDR2 YFSETQ, per germline. TCRdb reprocessed the 5' RACE reads via MiXCR and lists one record per CDR3 protein. The top ten clones hold roughly 4% of a sample with over 600,000 distinct CDR3 sequences, 21% of them seen once. This clonotype has a handful of counts. The antigen remains undetermined. These same data were also listed under a study on T cells expressing NK-cell markers. Per that study: In several experiments, an anti-gamma-delta TCR antibody restricted sorting to alpha-beta TCR T cells.

The sequence came from a woman younger than 35 in good health. The chain is built from TRBV5-1 and TRBJ2-5, with D possibly matching TRBD1 (7 bases). The material sequenced was PBMCs. The CDR3 sequence is CASSRRRGLVQETQYF. The CDR3, as DNA: TGCGCCAGCTCACGGAGGAGGGGGCTAGTACAAGAGACCCAGTACTTC.